The rows below give T cell receptor beta chains drawn from one sample of a study of molecular identifiers for immune sequencing clone quantification. TCRdb independently ran MiXCR on the PCR reads; one entry per CDR3 protein. The sample carries under 350,000 distinct CDR3 sequences, roughly 24% recorded once. The material sequenced was naive CD8+ T cells from blood, with Jurkat cell RNA spiked in. These receptors were taken from a human donor in good health. Some libraries in this study had Jurkat cell RNA spiked in. The conserved cysteine and the conserved F or W are not part of the CDR3 here. Fields, in order: D gene, V gene, CDR3 protein. A D gene is named only where the DNA matches it firmly.

.,TRBV7-9,ASSLIPGVANTQY
TRBD2,TRBV29-1,SVEKLREGSYEQY
.,TRBV19,ASSMGPVSS
TRBD2,TRBV4-3,ASSQETSGGFGEQF
.,TRBV19,ASSPEEFSTDTQY
.,TRBV20-1,IPVTMNTEAF
.,TRBV6-4,ASNTSGTPGNTIY
.,TRBV4-3,ASSQGTRAGNTIY
.,TRBV4-3,ASSQGEGTEQY
TRBD2,TRBV24-1,ATSGIDGTRGNEQF
TRBD2,TRBV4-3,ASSQDTPSGHNEQF
.,TRBV6-5,ASSTRDLTGGEKLF
.,TRBV12-3/TRBV12-4,ASSLRPPGFDEQF
.,TRBV19,ASSPGNRNQETQY
.,TRBV6-2/TRBV6-3,AFTRPPSNQPQH
.,TRBV12-5,ANGFLLPNEQY
TRBD1,TRBV9,ASSAGTGSATEAF
TRBD2,TRBV4-3,ASSPTASGSSYEQY
.,TRBV27,ASSPGGGFDQETQY
.,TRBV28,ASSPGAGSDEKLF
.,TRBV5-4,ASSLGTTNYEQY
TRBD1,TRBV12-3/TRBV12-4,ASNSGQLSGGTRY
TRBD1,TRBV15,ATSRPIGTDKAKNIQY
TRBD2,TRBV13,ASSLAGGGSGKQY
.,TRBV19,ASSAGARSNQPQH
TRBD1,TRBV12-3/TRBV12-4,ASSASTGGFGNQPQH
.,TRBV11-2,ASSPHPPGEQY
.,TRBV28,ASSPRFMDTEAF
.,TRBV7-9,ASSLAGLGEGANVLT
TRBD1,TRBV29-1,SVESDRAYNEQF
.,TRBV27,ASSLRQVQVEQY
.,TRBV6-2/TRBV6-3,ASSTFETAYPTDTQY
.,TRBV14,ASSQEWQGSEQY
.,TRBV5-5,ASSPILAGYEQY
.,TRBV5-1,ASSLEGDYYEQY
.,TRBV20-1,SAPTRDSVTDTQY
.,TRBV6-6,ASSSTDLNREGFYEQY
.,TRBV6-2/TRBV6-3,ASSYYQNTEAF
TRBD2,TRBV6-2/TRBV6-3,ASSYMTSGGAPDTQY
TRBD1,TRBV5-1,ASSLLGQGTEAF
.,TRBV2,ASSARVGDGELV
TRBD2,TRBV29-1,SVEDGGLAKRTDTQY
.,TRBV19,ASSDGSLNVNEQF
.,TRBV6-2/TRBV6-3,ASSIFGSTDTQY
TRBD2,TRBV4-1,ASSQQRGASQETQY
.,TRBV3-2,ASSQDKGARQPQH
.,TRBV7-6,ASSSRHPRSGTDTQY
.,TRBV24-1,ATSDGGLRTDTQY
.,TRBV12-3/TRBV12-4,ASSPGGYTEAF
.,TRBV3-1,ARRLGSELF
TRBD1,TRBV5-1,AGSVDRGRGETQY
.,TRBV13,ASSLGRQRNTEAF
.,TRBV19,ASSINAIALEQC